This T cell receptor beta chain is drawn from a study of blood T cell repertoires in COVID-19. Study details: The samples span acute and convalescent COVID-19 from the United States, Italy and Spain. Sources were T cells, B-cell-depleted T cells, or PBMCs; the material itself was cDNA or gDNA.

Per the study methods: Nucleated cell counts were estimated from reference gene primer amplification. Clones were read by immunoSEQ multiplex PCR, and TCRdb kept only the in-frame ones, dropping some. V and J calls plus clone size are reproduced from that table; the DNA served to infer D and trimming. The top ten hold 3.6% of the sample, which has about 260,000 clones, about 88% seen once. Germline loops: CDR1 KGHDR, CDR2 SFDVKD. This CDR3 has 13 amino acids. V was trimmed by 3 bases and J by 5 bases, leaving 9 bases between them. Sequencing was done on a sample of peripheral blood. This chain connects TRBV24-1 to TRBJ1-1, with D hard to call. This TCR was sampled from a man aged 18 to 29 with active or convalescent COVID-19. The CDR3 reads CATSDRAGTEAFF. The CDR3 nucleotides are TGTGCCACCAGTGATCGAGCGGGTACTGAAGCTTTCTTT.